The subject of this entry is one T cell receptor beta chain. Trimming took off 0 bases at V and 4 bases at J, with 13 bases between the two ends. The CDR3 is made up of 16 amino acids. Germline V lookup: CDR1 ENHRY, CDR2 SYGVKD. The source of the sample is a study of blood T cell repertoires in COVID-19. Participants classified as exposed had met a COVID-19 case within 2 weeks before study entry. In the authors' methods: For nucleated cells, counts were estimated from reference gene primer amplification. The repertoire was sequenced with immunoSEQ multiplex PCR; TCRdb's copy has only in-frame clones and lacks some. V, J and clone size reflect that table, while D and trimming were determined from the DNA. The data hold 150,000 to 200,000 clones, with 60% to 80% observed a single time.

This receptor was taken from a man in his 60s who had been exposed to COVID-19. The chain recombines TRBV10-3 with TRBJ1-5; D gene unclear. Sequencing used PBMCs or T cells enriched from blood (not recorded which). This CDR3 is CAISESIGVRNQPQHF. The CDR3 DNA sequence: TGTGCCATCAGTGAGTCGATTGGAGTACGAAATCAGCCCCAGCATTTT.